The sequence of this TCR beta chain was determined in a study of cytomegalovirus exposure and HLA in healthy donors. Overall study results and limits: In all likelihood, a cluster of highly shared sequence variants was a sequencing artifact. It was confirmed in vitro that three of the CMV-associated chains were specific for CMV antigens.

Worth noting for this clone: Its antigen is not known.

Germline CDR1 and CDR2: WNHNN and SYGVQD (reference sequence). CDR3 length equals 14 residues. The germline V and J ends were trimmed by 5 bases and 4 bases, with 13 bases remaining between them. Both 60 Vbeta primers and 13 Jbeta primers went into the PCR. Some clones are missing from TCRdb's copy, which holds only in-frame ones; the method was immunoSEQ multiplex PCR. The table shows some 140,000 clones, with approximately 80% occurring only once. The sequence derives from a man aged 30-40 years in good health and CMV-seronegative. What was sequenced was PBMCs. This chain joins TRBV10-1 and TRBJ2-3; weak D call: TRBD1 (5 bases). CDR3 DNA sequence: TGCGCCAGCAGTTACACAGCAGGGTCAGATACGCAGTATTTT. It is translated as CASSYTAGSDTQYF.